This entry lists 29 T cell receptor beta chains sequenced from one sample in a study of neurological immune-mediated disorders. Via MiXCR, TCRdb re-called the 5' RACE reads, giving one row per CDR3 protein. Here the sample spans 45,000 or so distinct CDR3 sequences, about 13% being singletons. Input material: PBMCs. The receptors were gathered from a female donor in good health.

This clonotype was counted many times. V is TRBV2 and J is TRBJ2-5, with 7 bases matching TRBD2. The ends lost 9 bases at V and 0 bases at J; junction bases unmatched: 7. This CDR3 is built from 14 residues. Germline V gives CDR1 SNHLY, CDR2 FYNNEI. CDR3 sequence: CASIAGRYQETQYF. CDR3 sequence (DNA): TGTGCCAGTATAGCGGGCAGATACCAAGAGACCCAGTACTTC.

This clonotype was observed many times. CDR3 bases: TGCAGCGTTGAAGATCCCAGGGGAGCAGATACGCAGTATTTT. This codes for CSVEDPRGADTQYF. The chain uses TRBV29-1 and TRBJ2-3, with D perhaps matching TRBD1 (6 bases). V dropped 0 bases and J dropped 4 bases, with 11 bases sitting between them. Germline V lookup: CDR1 SQVTM, CDR2 ANQGSEA. The CDR3 covers 14 residues.

In its sample, this clonotype was seen many times. The chain joins TRBV20-1 to TRBJ2-3, with 7 bases that match TRBD2. Looked up from germline, CDR1 is DFQATT and CDR2 is SNEGSKA (reference sequence). With V trimmed by 5 bases and J by 6 bases, 11 bases remained unmatched. The CDR3 totals 14 residues. In nucleotides, the CDR3 is TGCAGTGCTCTAACCGGGGGGATCCCCGATACGCAGTATTTT. It encodes CSALTGGIPDTQYF.

This clonotype was found many times. The J gene is TRBJ2-5, the V gene TRBV18, with D perhaps matching TRBD1 or TRBD2 (5 bases each). With 4 bases removed from V and 4 bases from J, the gap between germline ends came to 10 bases. In germline, CDR1 is KGHSH, CDR2 LQKENI. This CDR3 is built from 13 residues. DNA of the CDR3: TGTGCCAGCTCACGGGGGACCCGAGAGACCCAGTACTTC. Its protein product is CASSRGTRETQYF.

As for this clonotype: An end of the junction does not agree with germline; a read error may underlie this. The chain recombines TRBV20-1 with TRBJ2-3; 10 bases are a match to TRBD2. CDR3 length: 15 amino acids. The germline V gene has CDR1 DFQATT and CDR2 SNEGSKA (reference sequence). The chain's CDR3 is CGARVLAGVTDTQYF. The CDR3 DNA is TGCGGTGCTAGAGTCCTAGCGGGAGTTACAGATACGCAGTATTTT.

This clonotype was detected ten times or more. The rearrangement uses TRBV5-1 and TRBJ2-3; tentatively, D is TRBD1 or TRBD2 (5 bases each). CDR3 size: 16 residues. Germline V gene lookup returns CDR1 SGHRS and CDR2 YFSETQ. Between the trimmed V and J ends, which lost 4 bases and 0 bases, there was a span of 15 bases. CDR3 loop: CASSRSGTASTDTQYF. CDR3 coding DNA: TGCGCCAGCAGCCGATCCGGGACCGCTAGCACAGATACGCAGTATTTT.

Turning to this clonotype: A read error may account for a junction end that differs from germline. This chain connects TRBV10-3 to TRBJ2-1; no firm D call. This CDR3 has 16 amino acids. Germline V gives CDR1 ENHRY, CDR2 SYGVKD. For the CDR3, the DNA is TGTGCCATCAGTGAGGATGCGGTAGCCCTTTACAATGAGCAGTTTTTC. Translated: CAISEDAVALYNEQFF.

This clonotype occurred many times. The chain carries TRBV27 and TRBJ2-7, with D possibly TRBD2 on 6 matching bases. This CDR3 is 15 amino acids long. Germline lookup yields CDR1 MNHEY and CDR2 SMNVEV (reference sequence). V was pared by 2 bases and J by 0 bases, with 11 bases between. CDR3 bases: TGTGCCAGCAGTTTAGGAGGGTATGGCTCCTACGAGCAGTACTTC. This encodes CASSLGGYGSYEQYF.

The sample holds many counts of this clonotype. The chain has TRBV2 and TRBJ1-1; a weak D match, TRBD1 (5 bases). The germline V gene encodes CDR1 SNHLY and CDR2 FYNNEI. V gave up 11 bases and J gave up 2 bases, with 15 bases separating them. The CDR3 length is 13 residues. The CDR3 DNA sequence: TGTGCCGCAACCCAGACAGTTAACACTGAAGCTTTCTTT. Translating gives CAATQTVNTEAFF.

There are many counts of this clonotype. This chain connects TRBV10-2 to TRBJ2-7, with D unclear. This CDR3 is 14 amino acids long. Trimming removed 7 bases at V and 0 bases at J, with 13 bases between. The germline CDR1 and CDR2 sequences are WSHSY and SAAADI. CDR3 sequence (DNA): TGCGCCAGCAAAAACCGATGGAGCTCCTACGAGCAGTACTTC. Residues: CASKNRWSSYEQYF.

There are many counts of this clonotype. The rearrangement joins TRBV24-1 to TRBJ2-3; D is perhaps TRBD1 (6 bases). Trimming shortened V by 4 bases and J by 3 bases, and 13 bases separated the two germline ends. This CDR3 is built from 15 residues. From germline, CDR1 is KGHDR and CDR2 SFDVKD. CDR3 nucleotide sequence: TGTGCCACCAGTGACCCTGGACAGAGGACAGATACGCAGTATTTT. Translation: CATSDPGQRTDTQYF.

This clonotype was picked up many times. The chain is built from TRBV9 and TRBJ2-5; a weak D match, TRBD2 (6 bases). The CDR3 sequence is 15 residues long. Per the germline V gene, CDR1 is SGDLS and CDR2 is YYNGEE. V was shortened by 4 bases and J by 4 bases, with 17 bases between the two germline ends. Here the CDR3 DNA reads TGTGCCAGCAGCACAACCGACGGGAGAGGAGAGACCCAGTACTTC. Amino acids: CASSTTDGRGETQYF.

With regard to this clonotype: One end of the junction fails to match germline, which may point to a read error. The chain carries TRBV5-1 and TRBJ2-2, with a possible D match to TRBD1 (7 bases). Germline CDR1 reads SGHRS; CDR2 reads YFSETQ. CDR3 size: 15 residues. This CDR3 reads CANSLAEGANTGELF. As DNA, the CDR3 is TGCGCCAACAGCTTGGCGGAGGGGGCGAACACCGGTGAGCTGTTT.

This clonotype was seen at least ten times. The rearrangement links TRBV6-1 to TRBJ2-4; tentative D call: TRBD1 (6 bases). CDR1 is MNHNS, CDR2 SASEGT, per germline. The CDR3 totals 18 residues. The V end lost 8 bases, the J end lost 6 bases, and 29 bases lay between the germline ends. This chain's CDR3 is CASGDGQSILQGGNIQYF. In DNA form, the CDR3 reads TGTGCCAGCGGCGACGGACAGTCCATACTACAAGGCGGAAACATTCAGTACTTC.

This clonotype was seen ten or more times. This chain uses TRBV10-3 with TRBJ2-1; 8 positions match TRBD2. Germline CDR1 is ENHRY and CDR2 is SYGVKD. CDR3 length equals 16 residues. V dropped 6 bases and J dropped 8; count of bases not matched to a gene: 15. The CDR3 sequence is CAIRRGSQRESDEQFF. CDR3 bases: TGTGCCATCAGGCGGGGGTCGCAGCGGGAGTCAGATGAGCAGTTCTTC.

The chain carries TRBV20-1 and TRBJ1-1, with 9 bases fitting TRBD1. Germline V gene sequence: CDR1 DFQATT, CDR2 SNEGSKA (reference sequence). This CDR3 comprises 14 residues. Losses at the gene ends were 5 bases for V and 1 base for J; bases not matched to a gene: 5. CDR3: CSALQGAGNTEAFF. The CDR3 DNA is TGCAGTGCTCTACAGGGGGCGGGGAACACTGAAGCTTTCTTT.

This clonotype was seen ten or more times. V gene TRBV20-1 combines with J gene TRBJ2-3, with 9 positions matching TRBD2. The CDR3 length is 16 residues. CDR1 and CDR2 (germline): DFQATT, SNEGSKA (reference sequence). V shed 2 bases, J shed 6 bases, and the junction held 12 bases outside the gene matches. CDR3 amino acids: CSARPLSRGGRDTQYF. The CDR3 DNA sequence: TGCAGTGCTAGACCCCTATCGCGGGGGGGCCGGGATACGCAGTATTTT.

This clonotype has at least ten counts. V is TRBV29-1 and J is TRBJ1-3; D gene unclear. The V end was cut by 0 bases, the J end by 4 bases, with 13 bases between. The CDR3 spans 15 residues. Germline V gene sequence: CDR1 SQVTM, CDR2 ANQGSEA. The CDR3 reads CSVEDQGGKGNTIYF. DNA of the CDR3: TGCAGCGTTGAAGATCAAGGAGGGAAAGGAAACACCATATATTTT.

This clonotype appeared many times. The genes are TRBV25-1 and TRBJ1-2, with D hard to call. This CDR3 has 14 amino acids. Germline V gene data show CDR1 as MGHDK and CDR2 as SYGVNS. The V gene lost 0 bases and the J gene lost 2 bases, with 7 bases spanning the gap. The CDR3 sequence: CASSEYHGNYGYTF. The CDR3 nucleotides read TGTGCCAGCAGTGAATATCATGGGAACTATGGCTACACCTTC.

This clonotype was picked up many times. This chain uses TRBV5-1 with TRBJ1-1; D might be TRBD1 (5 bases). CDR1 is SGHRS, CDR2 YFSETQ, per germline. This CDR3 has 13 amino acids. V lost 5 bases to trimming and J lost 3 bases, with 11 bases between them. CDR3 sequence reads: CASSWAGDTEAFF. The CDR3 nucleotides read TGCGCCAGCAGTTGGGCGGGGGACACTGAAGCTTTCTTT.

This clonotype was observed many times. The V call is TRBV27, the J call TRBJ2-2; 7 bases fit TRBD1. V lost 2 bases, J lost 5 bases, and 2 bases stayed unmatched. The CDR3 is 14 residues long. Germline CDR1 reads MNHEY; CDR2 reads SMNVEV (reference sequence). The CDR3 sequence: CASSLVGQTGELFF. Written as DNA, the CDR3 is TGTGCCAGCAGTTTAGTGGGACAGACCGGGGAGCTGTTTTTT.

The V gene is TRBV20-1, the J gene TRBJ2-1, with TRBD2 matching 10 bases. The CDR3 totals 14 residues. V dropped 7 bases and J dropped 7; count of bases not matched to a gene: 10. Germline lookup yields CDR1 DFQATT and CDR2 SNEGSKA (reference sequence). The CDR3 loop is CSVTPSGRANEQFF. In nucleotides, the CDR3 is TGCAGTGTCACGCCTAGCGGGAGAGCGAATGAGCAGTTCTTC.

This clonotype was counted at least ten times. The rearrangement joins TRBV3-1 to TRBJ2-7, with no clear D. V lost 0 bases, J lost 1 base, and 13 bases lay in between. Germline V lookup: CDR1 LGHDT, CDR2 YNNKEL (reference sequence). This CDR3 region has 16 residues. The CDR3 coding sequence is TGTGCCAGCAGCCAAGAACGAAACGGTGGGTCCTACGAGCAGTACTTC. Its protein product is CASSQERNGGSYEQYF.

This clonotype occurred many times. The chain recombines TRBV2 with TRBJ2-1; 10 bases match TRBD1. Germline V gives CDR1 SNHLY, CDR2 FYNNEI. The V and J ends lost 5 bases and 2 bases, in that order; junction bases with no gene match: 3. The CDR3 spans 15 residues. In DNA, the CDR3 is TGTGCCAGCAGTTGGGACAGGGGCCCCTACAATGAGCAGTTCTTC. It specifies CASSWDRGPYNEQFF.

At least ten counts were recorded for this clonotype. The rearrangement joins TRBV5-1 to TRBJ2-3; TRBD2 agrees at 10 bases. CDR3 size: 16 residues. After removal of 5 bases from V and 7 bases from J, the junction contained 13 bases not matched to a gene. CDR1 is SGHRS and CDR2 is YFSETQ in the germline V gene. The DNA for the CDR3 is TGCGCCAGCAGTGGTGTAGCGGGGGGTCCTTCGAATACGCAGTATTTT. This encodes CASSGVAGGPSNTQYF.

This clonotype has only a few counts. This chain connects TRBV5-1 to TRBJ1-1; perhaps TRBD1 as D (6 bases). V lost 0 bases, J lost 5 bases, and 14 bases lay in between. Germline CDR1 reads SGHRS; CDR2 reads YFSETQ. The CDR3 runs to 15 residues. The CDR3, as DNA: TGCGCCAGCAGCTTGGGAGCAGGGGCTGGGACTGAAGCTTTCTTT. Translated: CASSLGAGAGTEAFF.

This clonotype showed up many times. V gene TRBV7-3 combines with J gene TRBJ2-1; perhaps TRBD2 as D (6 bases). The CDR3 covers 15 residues. V lost 4 bases, J lost 8 bases, and 18 bases lay in between. Germline CDR1 is SGHTA and CDR2 is FQGTGA. CDR3 loop: CASSSPSELTYEQFF. In DNA, the CDR3 is TGTGCCAGCAGCTCGCCTAGCGAACTAACTTATGAGCAGTTCTTC.

This clonotype appeared many times. V is TRBV9 and J is TRBJ2-7, with 7 bases lining up with TRBD1. Germline lookup yields CDR1 SGDLS and CDR2 YYNGEE. The J segment lost 7 bases and the V segment lost 0 bases, leaving 7 bases of the junction unmatched. The CDR3 extends over 14 amino acids. The CDR3: CASSVAGQSLEQYF. The DNA of the CDR3 is TGTGCCAGCAGCGTAGCGGGACAGTCCTTAGAGCAGTACTTC.

This clonotype has ten or more counts. The rearrangement joins TRBV29-1 to TRBJ1-1, with D possibly matching TRBD1 (6 bases). CDR1 and CDR2 (germline): SQVTM, ANQGSEA. V lost 4 bases and J 2 bases, leaving 14 bases between the germline ends. The CDR3 is 14 amino acids. CDR3 sequence reads: CSVVGRGGNTEAFF. The CDR3 bases are TGCAGCGTTGTGGGAAGGGGGGGAAACACTGAAGCTTTCTTT.